The next 13 T cell receptor beta chains were all read from a single sample in a study of prognosis after radiotherapy for stage I lung cancer. Two-round multiplex PCR amplified TCR beta CDR3 from genomic DNA. Primers were specific to each TRBV and TRBJ gene in first-round PCR. MiXCR was run by TCRdb on the multiplex PCR reads, yielding one entry per CDR3 protein. The sample records 20,000 or so distinct CDR3 sequences, roughly 47% being singletons. Sequences were derived from PBMCs, sampled before or after stereotactic body radiation therapy (not recorded which). The receptor set was obtained from a donor aged 50 or older with non-small cell lung cancer.

This clonotype was seen repeatedly, ten times or more. This rearrangement joins TRBV19 to TRBJ2-2; possibly TRBD1 or TRBD2 for D (6 bases each). CDR1 and CDR2 from the germline V gene are LNHDA and SQIVND (reference sequence). The V end lost 7 bases, the J end lost 6 bases, and 18 bases lay between the germline ends. This CDR3 has 15 residues. The CDR3 region is CASNGGGVGAGELFF. CDR3 in DNA: TGTGCCAGTAACGGGGGCGGGGTGGGGGCCGGGGAGCTGTTTTTT.

This chain uses TRBV6-1 with TRBJ2-3; TRBD1 agrees at 9 bases. The V gene end was trimmed by 7 bases and the J gene end by 4 bases; junction bases not matched to a gene: 3. Looked up from germline, CDR1 is MNHNS and CDR2 is SASEGT. The CDR3 extends over 13 amino acids. Here the CDR3 DNA reads TGTGCCAGCATCACAGGGGGCGCAGATACGCAGTATTTT. Its translation: CASITGGADTQYF.

This clonotype was detected many times. The chain joins TRBV14 to TRBJ2-3; the D is unclear. Germline V CDR1 and CDR2: SGHDN, FVKESK. V was clipped by 0 bases and J by 1 base, with 11 bases between them. The CDR3 is made up of 16 amino acids. CDR3 amino acids: CASSQDPAAGTDTQYF. CDR3 nucleotides: TGTGCCAGCAGCCAAGATCCGGCAGCAGGCACAGATACGCAGTATTTT. Full variable domain (rest looked up from reference TRBV14 and TRBJ2-3): EAGVTQFPSHSVIEKGQTVTLRCDPISGHDNLYWYRRVMGKEIKFLLHFVKESKQDESGMPNNRFLAERTGGTYSTLKVQPAELEDSGVYFCASSQDPAAGTDTQYFGPGTRLTVL.

About this clonotype itself: One base separates it from a far larger clone, so it is likely a read error. J is TRBJ2-7 and V is TRBV7-3; D call uncertain. V gave up 2 bases and J gave up 3 bases, with 14 bases separating them. Per germline, CDR1 SGHTA and CDR2 FQGTGA. There are 15 residues in the CDR3. For the CDR3, the DNA is TGTGCCAGCAGCTTAGTGGTCGGCAGTTACTACGAGCAGTACTTC. Translating it yields CASSLVVGSYYEQYF.

The rearrangement uses TRBV7-2 and TRBJ2-1; 8 nucleotides align to TRBD2. CDR1 and CDR2 from the germline V gene are SGHTA and FQGNSA. The V gene end was trimmed by 3 bases and the J gene end by 9 bases; junction bases not matched to a gene: 10. The CDR3 is 15 residues long. The CDR3: CASSFCGGRAGEQFF. CDR3 sequence (DNA): TGTGCCAGCAGCTTTTGCGGGGGGAGGGCGGGTGAGCAGTTCTTC.

This clonotype was counted at least ten times. The rearrangement joins TRBV20-1 to TRBJ2-7; 9 bases agree with TRBD2. The CDR3 totals 15 residues. V shed 0 bases, J shed 5 bases, and the junction held 8 bases outside the gene matches. Germline CDR1 reads DFQATT; CDR2 reads SNEGSKA (reference sequence). The CDR3 sequence is CSARDPVAGDHEQYF. CDR3 DNA: TGCAGTGCTAGAGATCCGGTAGCGGGAGACCACGAGCAGTACTTC.

Concerning this clonotype itself: This sequence is one base from a far larger clone and is likely a read error. The V call is TRBV6-4, the J call TRBJ1-5; 10 nucleotides align to TRBD1. The trim removed 5 bases at V and 6 bases at J, leaving 7 bases unmatched. The CDR3 runs 15 residues. In germline, CDR1 is MRHNA, CDR2 SNTAGT. For the CDR3, the DNA is TGTGCCAGCAGTACTGGACAGGGGGTTGGTCAGCCCCAGCATTTT. Its translation: CASSTGQGVGQPQHF.

This clonotype was detected many times. The V gene is TRBV20-1, the J gene TRBJ2-3; D gene unclear. The CDR3 extends over 16 amino acids. The germline V and J ends were trimmed by 0 bases and 0 bases, with 13 bases remaining between them. CDR1 DFQATT and CDR2 SNEGSKA come from the germline V gene (reference sequence). CDR3 in amino acids: CSARDQKQISTDTQYF. The CDR3 DNA is TGCAGTGCTAGAGATCAAAAACAGATTAGCACAGATACGCAGTATTTT.

This clonotype was recorded many times. The chain has TRBV7-3 and TRBJ2-1; 12 positions match TRBD2. This CDR3 is built from 15 residues. The V gene's germline CDR1 is SGHTA and CDR2 FQGTGA. The trim removed 5 bases at V and 9 bases at J, leaving 8 bases unmatched. CDR3 sequence reads: CASSLSSGRASEQFF. For the CDR3, the DNA is TGTGCCAGCAGCCTGTCTAGCGGGAGGGCCAGTGAGCAGTTCTTC.

This clonotype was found once. A far larger clone is off by one base, so a read error is likely. The chain links TRBV7-2 to TRBJ2-3; D unresolved. This CDR3 has 15 amino acids. V lost 3 bases, J lost 5 bases, and 15 bases lay in between. Germline V gene lookup returns CDR1 SGHTA and CDR2 FQGNSA. CDR3 nucleotide sequence: TGTGCCAGCAGCTTTGTGGGTCGGACGCTAGATACGCAGTATTTT. Translated, it gives CASSFVGRTLDTQYF.

About this clonotype itself: A far larger clone is a single base away, which makes a read error likely. CDR3 protein: CASSSYYEQYF. CDR3 DNA: TGTGCCAGCAGTTCTTACTACGAGCAGTACTTC. This rearrangement joins TRBV6-4 to TRBJ2-7; D ambiguous. V lost 5 bases to trimming and J lost 3 bases, with 5 bases between them. The CDR3 spans 11 residues. Germline assignment: CDR1 MRHNA and CDR2 SNTAGT.

The V and J genes are TRBV27 and TRBJ1-1; unclear D gene. Germline lookup yields CDR1 MNHEY and CDR2 SMNVEV (reference sequence). This CDR3 contains 12 residues. The V gene lost 0 bases and the J gene lost 11 bases, with 10 bases spanning the gap. DNA for the CDR3: TGTGCCAGCAGTTTATCAGGGAGGGAGGCTTTCTTT. Its protein product is CASSLSGREAFF.

Note on this clonotype: A much larger clone is a single base away; this may be a read error. V is TRBV29-1 and J is TRBJ2-3, with TRBD1 as a possible D gene (6 bases). CDR1 and CDR2 (germline): SQVTM, ANQGSEA. V lost 4 bases to trimming and J lost 6 bases, with 11 bases between them. This CDR3 is built from 12 residues. As DNA, the CDR3 is TGCAGCGTTGTGGGGGCCTGTGATACGCAGTATTTT. Residues: CSVVGACDTQYF.